This is a list of T cell receptor beta chains from one sample in a study of regulatory T cells in long-lasting Graves disease. TCRdb processed the multiplex PCR reads anew with MiXCR; each CDR3 protein has one entry. The sample includes some 430,000 distinct CDR3 sequences, around a fifth of them seen just once. The material was peripheral blood mononuclear cells (PBMCs), obtained when the disease was refractory, from a patient treated with antithyroid drugs. Receptors originate from a female donor with Graves disease. The CDR3 runs from the conserved cysteine through the conserved F or W. D genes are given only for firm matches. Not every row has a clone size; where given, it reads once, few, many or a size class.

size,length,V,D,J,CDR3,DNA
many,16,TRBV11-2,-,TRBJ2-7,CASSKSGGLSSYEQYF,TGTGCCAGCAGCAAGTCAGGGGGGTTGAGCTCCTACGAGCAGTACTTC
-,15,TRBV18,-,TRBJ1-1,CASSPIEGLGTEAFF,TGTGCCAGCTCACCAATAGAGGGGCTGGGCACTGAAGCTTTCTTT
many,14,TRBV12-3/TRBV12-4,-,TRBJ2-7,CASSLRLEAYEQYF,TGTGCCAGCAGTTTAAGGCTAGAGGCCTACGAGCAGTACTTC
many,13,TRBV11-3,-,TRBJ1-3,CASSSGSGNTIYF,TGTGCCAGCAGCTCTGGCTCTGGAAACACCATATATTTT
-,14,TRBV20-1,TRBD1,TRBJ2-2,CSASGTDYTGELFF,TGCAGTGCATCCGGGACAGATTACACCGGGGAGCTGTTTTTT
-,18,TRBV25-1,TRBD1,TRBJ1-6,CASSQGRIQGVYNSPLHF,TGTGCCAGCAGCCAAGGACGGATTCAGGGGGTTTATAATTCACCCCTCCACTTT
few,16,TRBV3-1,-,TRBJ1-6,CASSQDLSSGHSPLHF,TGTGCCAGCAGCCAAGATCTGTCCTCTGGGCATTCACCCCTCCACTTT
many,13,TRBV20-1,-,TRBJ2-5,CSAQGQIQETQYF,TGCAGTGCTCAAGGACAGATTCAAGAGACCCAGTACTTC
many,15,TRBV11-1,-,TRBJ1-1,CASSLDSGPSTEAFF,TGTGCCAGCAGCTTAGATTCTGGCCCAAGTACTGAAGCTTTCTTT
-,17,TRBV19,-,TRBJ1-5,CASRAGSLQHSNQPQHF,TGTGCCAGTAGGGCGGGATCCCTTCAACATAGCAATCAGCCCCAGCATTTT
few,15,TRBV9,TRBD1,TRBJ1-4,CASSVEGTGEEKLFF,TGTGCCAGCAGCGTAGAAGGGACAGGGGAGGAAAAACTGTTTTTT
-,16,TRBV2,TRBD2,TRBJ2-1,CASRMRAGGGYNEQLF,TGTGCCAGCAGGATGAGGGCGGGAGGTGGGTACAATGAGCAGCTCTTC
few,14,TRBV6-2/TRBV6-3,TRBD1,TRBJ1-5,CASTLGQVNQPQHF,TGTGCCAGCACCCTGGGACAGGTGAATCAGCCCCAGCATTTT
-,16,TRBV24-1,-,TRBJ2-2,CATSDFGGGRTGELFF,TGTGCCACCAGTGATTTTGGGGGCGGACGAACCGGGGAGCTGTTTTTT
few,16,TRBV7-9,-,TRBJ2-3,CASSLFVAGSTDTQYF,TGTGCCAGCAGCTTATTCGTGGCGGGAAGCACAGATACGCAGTATTTT
many,12,TRBV7-2,-,TRBJ1-1,CASSMTWREAFF,TGTGCCAGCAGTATGACTTGGCGCGAAGCTTTCTTT
-,11,TRBV7-9,-,TRBJ1-1,CASLGSTEAFF,TGTGCCAGCCTGGGGTCCACTGAAGCTTTCTTT
few,15,TRBV11-3,-,TRBJ2-7,CASSYSGTPSYEQYF,TGTGCCAGCAGCTACTCCGGGACACCTTCCTACGAGCAGTACTTC
few,17,TRBV7-2,TRBD1,TRBJ1-5,CASSVYRTGGFHQPQHF,TGTGCCAGCAGCGTATACCGGACAGGGGGATTTCATCAGCCCCAGCATTTT